This T cell receptor (beta chain) comes out of a study of blood T cells in healthy people across ages. Findings of the study overall: Long-lived donors exceeded aged donors in naive CD4+ cells and diversity.

Trimming shortened V by 5 bases and J by 1 base, and 14 bases separated the two germline ends. CDR1 and CDR2 from the germline V gene are MNHEY and SVGEGT. This CDR3 has 15 amino acids. Sample-barcoded 5' priming and a J-beta primer mix drove a second PCR of 7 to 11 cycles. Sequencing of every sample gave 2.5 million or more CDR3-containing paired-end reads. TCRdb itself ran the 5' RACE reads through MiXCR, one entry per CDR3 protein. The data show more than 750,000 distinct CDR3 sequences, with 25% to 30% seen just once and 10% held by the top ten. The table lists this clonotype with a few counts. Its antigen is undetermined. The sample was also reused in another study, on T cells of mothers and their children. That paper adds: Second-PCR primer M1S introduced sample barcodes and 2-4 random nucleotides. Sequencing got over 10 million TCR beta CDR3 reads from each mother and approximately 3 million from each child.

The V call is TRBV6-2 or TRBV6-3, the J call TRBJ1-1; maybe TRBD1 (6 bases). The sequencing input was blood. The TCR sequence derives from a woman aged 35 to 49 in good health. Here the CDR3 reads CASSTTGLGNTEAFF. CDR3 bases: TGTGCCAGCAGTACTACAGGGTTAGGGAACACTGAAGCTTTCTTT.